The 27 T cell receptor beta chains in this list originate from one sample, sequenced in a study of cytomegalovirus exposure and HLA in healthy donors. 60 Vbeta and 13 Jbeta primers were used in PCR. Generated by immunoSEQ multiplex PCR, the TCRdb table keeps only in-frame clones and is missing some. The data hold some 150,000 clones, with 75% to 90% observed a single time. The sequencing input was PBMCs. All receptors derive from a woman aged 25 to 39 in good health and CMV-seronegative.

This clone was seen only once. This chain connects TRBV11-1 to TRBJ2-7, with TRBD1 identical over 7 bases. The CDR3 extends over 15 amino acids. Trimming removed 0 bases from V and 4 bases from J; junction bases left unmatched: 6. The germline V gene encodes CDR1 SGHAT and CDR2 FQDESV (reference sequence). The CDR3 DNA sequence: TGTGCCAGCAGCTTAGCAAGACAGGGTTCGTACGAGCAGTACTTC. As protein: CASSLARQGSYEQYF.

CDR3 in amino acids: CAISGLGDTSNTEAFF. The CDR3 DNA reads TGTGCCATCAGCGGTCTGGGTGACACTTCGAACACTGAAGCTTTCTTT. This sequence joins TRBV10-3 and TRBJ1-1; D call uncertain. Germline assignment: CDR1 ENHRY and CDR2 SYGVKD. The ends were cut back, 6 bases at V and 1 base at J, with 18 bases in the middle. The CDR3 has 16 residues.

About this clone: At one boundary the junction diverges from the germline segment, which might be a read error. The J gene is TRBJ1-2, the V gene TRBV7-9; D unresolved. The CDR3 length is 14 residues. Germline CDR1 and CDR2: SEHNR and FQNEAQ (reference sequence). The DNA of the CDR3 is TGTTCCAGCAGCTTAGGTTCGGGGATTCGTGGCTACACCTTC. It is translated as CSSSLGSGIRGYTF.

The CDR3 spells CASSSRGQETQYF. The CDR3 DNA reads as TGTGCCAGCAGCTCCCGAGGACAAGAGACCCAGTACTTC. The chain couples TRBV7-8 to TRBJ2-5; D is unresolved. CDR3 length: 13 residues. V lost 4 bases and J lost 2, with 8 bases in between. Germline V gene sequence: CDR1 SGHVS, CDR2 FQNEAQ.

The chain is built from TRBV4-1 and TRBJ1-2; D might be TRBD1 (5 bases). The germline V gene encodes CDR1 MGHRA and CDR2 YSYEKL. The V gene lost 4 bases and the J gene lost 8 bases, with 14 bases spanning the gap. The CDR3 runs to 13 residues. The CDR3 here is CASSRGEGFGYTF. DNA of the CDR3: TGCGCCAGCAGCCGAGGGGAGGGATTCGGCTACACCTTC.

The chain links TRBV15 to TRBJ2-3; the D gene is possibly TRBD2 (5 bases). V lost 0 bases to trimming and J lost 2 bases, with 9 bases between them. Per germline, CDR1 LNHNV and CDR2 YYDKDF (reference sequence). The CDR3 length is 15 residues. This CDR3 is CATSRDGRTTDTQYF. The CDR3 DNA sequence: TGTGCCACCAGCAGAGATGGGAGAACCACAGATACGCAGTATTTT.

This clone was seen only a few times. This chain joins TRBV5-5 and TRBJ1-4; 7 nucleotides agree with TRBD1. CDR1 and CDR2 from the germline V gene are SGHKS and YYEKEE (reference sequence). The junction had 3 bases not matched to a gene; V was cut back by 0 bases and J by 4 bases. The CDR3 has 15 amino acids. The CDR3 region is CASSLAGTDNEKLFF. CDR3 in DNA: TGTGCCAGCAGCTTGGCCGGGACAGATAATGAAAAACTGTTTTTT.

This chain links TRBV27 with TRBJ2-1, with 10 positions matching TRBD2. CDR1 is MNHEY and CDR2 is SMNVEV in the germline V gene (reference sequence). The CDR3 extends over 16 amino acids. The V gene end was trimmed by 5 bases and the J gene end by 4 bases; junction bases not matched to a gene: 8. The CDR3 DNA is TGTGCCAGCAGTCAGGGACTAGCGCTACAATACAATGAGCAGTTCTTC. Amino acid sequence: CASSQGLALQYNEQFF.

The count of this clone is one. A read error may account for a junction end that differs from germline. The chain recombines TRBV28 with TRBJ2-1, with 10 bases aligning to TRBD1. The germline CDR1 and CDR2 sequences are MDHEN and SYDVKM. There are 14 residues in the CDR3. CDR3 region: CAIKGQGKYNEQFF. The DNA for the CDR3 is TGCGCCATTAAGGGACAGGGGAAATACAATGAGCAGTTCTTC.

J is TRBJ1-1 and V is TRBV6-4; unclear D gene. V gave up 2 bases and J gave up 7 bases, with 14 bases separating them. Germline CDR1 and CDR2: MRHNA and SNTAGT. This CDR3 contains 14 residues. CDR3 DNA: TGTGCCAGCAGTGACGGACTCCCCGGTGGTGAAGCTTTCTTT. Amino acids: CASSDGLPGGEAFF.

The rearrangement links TRBV5-6 to TRBJ1-2; possible D gene TRBD1, 6 bases. Germline CDR1 reads SGHDT; CDR2 reads YYEEEE. Trimming took 4 bases from V and 2 from J, leaving 9 bases between them. This CDR3 contains 13 residues. The CDR3 region is CASSPDRNYGYTF. The CDR3 bases are TGTGCCAGCAGCCCCGACAGGAACTATGGCTACACCTTC.

The genes are TRBV9 and TRBJ1-5, with TRBD1 matching 7 bases. The CDR3 length is 13 residues. J gave up 5 bases and V 4 bases, and 3 bases lay outside the gene matches. The germline gives CDR1 SGDLS, CDR2 YYNGEE. This CDR3 reads CASSLGTDQPQHF. The CDR3 DNA sequence: TGTGCCAGCAGCCTGGGGACAGATCAGCCCCAGCATTTT.

V usage is TRBV30 and J usage is TRBJ1-2; 7 bases are a match to TRBD1. CDR1 and CDR2 (germline): GTSNPN, SVGIG (reference sequence). J gave up 4 bases and V 5 bases, and 4 bases lay outside the gene matches. The CDR3 runs 12 residues. Written as DNA, the CDR3 is TGTGCCTGGGGGACAGCAACCTATGGCTACACCTTC. This encodes CAWGTATYGYTF.

The chain couples TRBV5-4 to TRBJ1-1; 7 bases are a match to TRBD1. The V and J ends lost 1 base and 5 bases, in that order; junction bases with no gene match: 5. Looked up from germline, CDR1 is SGHNT and CDR2 is YYREEE (reference sequence). There are 14 residues in the CDR3. CDR3: CASSLKGGRTEAFF. The CDR3 DNA reads as TGTGCCAGCAGCTTGAAAGGGGGCAGGACTGAAGCTTTCTTT.

This chain connects TRBV28 to TRBJ2-3; 7 nucleotides align to TRBD2. With 4 bases clipped from V and 2 bases from J, the junction kept 3 bases outside the gene matches. CDR3 length: 14 residues. In germline, CDR1 is MDHEN, CDR2 SYDVKM. The DNA for the CDR3 is TGTGCCAGCAGTTGGCGGGGGTCCACAGATACGCAGTATTTT. Translated, it gives CASSWRGSTDTQYF.

In its sample, this clone was seen a few times. The genes are TRBV4-3 and TRBJ1-1, with D possibly TRBD1 on 5 matching bases. The ends were cut back, 5 bases at V and 3 bases at J, with 16 bases in the middle. CDR1 LGHNA and CDR2 YSLEER come from the germline V gene. This CDR3 is 15 amino acids long. The chain's CDR3 is CASSSLSTGDTEAFF. DNA of the CDR3: TGCGCCAGCAGCTCCCTATCGACGGGGGACACTGAAGCTTTCTTT.

The chain couples TRBV5-1 to TRBJ2-3; no clear D gene. The CDR3 spans 14 residues. Trimming took 0 bases from V and 4 from J, leaving 9 bases between them. CDR1 SGHRS and CDR2 YFSETQ come from the germline V gene. CDR3 sequence reads: CASSLGSTPDTQYF. CDR3 in DNA: TGCGCCAGCAGCTTGGGGAGTACACCAGATACGCAGTATTTT. The full variable domain, rest sourced from reference TRBV5-1 and TRBJ2-3, is KAGVTQTPRYLIKTRGQQVTLSCSPISGHRSVSWYQQTPGQGLQFLFEYFSETQRNKGNFPGRFSGRQFSNSRSEMNVSTLELGDSALYLCASSLGSTPDTQYFGPGTRLTVL.

In this sample, this clone turned up a few times. This chain connects TRBV6-9 to TRBJ1-1, with a possible D match to TRBD1 (5 bases). The ends were cut back, 8 bases at V and 4 bases at J, with 11 bases in the middle. This CDR3 region has 12 residues. From germline, CDR1 is MNHGY and CDR2 SVAAGI. CDR3 loop: CASSRVCTEAFF. The DNA for the CDR3 is TGTGCCAGCTCCAGGGTGTGCACTGAAGCTTTCTTT.

In its sample, this clone was seen a few times. This chain uses TRBV6-1 with TRBJ2-7; D gene unclear. Germline V gene sequence: CDR1 MNHNS, CDR2 SASEGT. The length of the CDR3 is 11 residues. V was trimmed by 5 bases and J by 2 bases, leaving 4 bases between them. The CDR3 is CASSYTYEQYF. The CDR3 nucleotides read TGTGCCAGCAGTTACACCTACGAGCAGTACTTC.

This clone was recorded a few times. CDR3 region: CASSSIKGAFDEQYF. The CDR3 coding sequence is TGTGCCAGCAGTTCCATTAAGGGGGCCTTTGACGAGCAGTACTTC. The chain has TRBV6-6 and TRBJ2-7; TRBD1 matches 7 bases. Unmatched junction bases numbered 11, after V lost 4 bases and J lost 5 bases. The germline CDR1 and CDR2 sequences are MNHNY and SVGAGI (reference sequence). The CDR3 runs to 15 residues.

This rearrangement joins TRBV6-4 to TRBJ2-3; 10 bases line up with TRBD2. The CDR3 totals 15 residues. V gave up 3 bases and J gave up 5 bases; unmatched junction bases: 5. The germline CDR1 and CDR2 sequences are MRHNA and SNTAGT. The CDR3 protein is CASSEGRTSGDTQYF. The CDR3 DNA follows: TGTGCCAGCAGTGAAGGGAGGACTAGCGGAGATACGCAGTATTTT.

The chain uses TRBV19 and TRBJ2-1; D uncertain. Between the trimmed V and J ends, which lost 3 bases and 5 bases, there was a span of 8 bases. Germline V CDR1 and CDR2: LNHDA, SQIVND (reference sequence). The CDR3 contains 13 residues. CDR3 amino acids: CASSIEMDNEQFF. The DNA of the CDR3 is TGTGCCAGTAGTATCGAGATGGACAATGAGCAGTTCTTC.

The J gene is TRBJ1-2, the V gene TRBV12-5; the D is unclear. CDR3 length equals 15 residues. The V and J ends lost 5 bases and 0 bases respectively, with 13 bases between them. Germline V lookup: CDR1 LGHNT, CDR2 FRNRAP. The CDR3 is CASGRLTEANYGYTF. The CDR3 nucleotides read TGTGCTAGTGGTCGCTTGACCGAGGCTAACTATGGCTACACCTTC.

The chain uses TRBV30 and TRBJ2-5; D is unclear. Trimming left V 8 bases short and J 5 bases short, with 12 bases between. CDR3 length: 11 amino acids. The germline V gene encodes CDR1 GTSNPN and CDR2 SVGIG (reference sequence). The DNA for the CDR3 is TGTGCCGGAGAAGTTTCGGAGACCCAGTACTTC. Translating it yields CAGEVSETQYF.

This clone is a singleton in its sample. The genes are TRBV14 and TRBJ2-7; 7 bases map to TRBD1. The CDR3 covers 12 residues. Trimming cost V 4 bases and J 6 bases; bases outside gene matches: 3. The germline gives CDR1 SGHDN, CDR2 FVKESK. The CDR3 DNA follows: TGTGCCAGCAGCCTCCAGGGGGTCGAGCAGTACTTC. It translates to CASSLQGVEQYF.

The gene calls are TRBV7-3 and TRBJ1-2, with a tentative D call TRBD1 (6 bases). The CDR3 length is 13 residues. The V and J ends lost 5 bases and 4 bases respectively, with 11 bases between them. Germline CDR1 is SGHTA and CDR2 is FQGTGA. CDR3 in DNA: TGTGCCAGCAGCGAAACAGGGTCCTATGGCTACACCTTC. Amino acid sequence: CASSETGSYGYTF.

The V and J genes are TRBV19 and TRBJ2-3; TRBD2 aligns across 14 bases. Germline CDR1 reads LNHDA; CDR2 reads SQIVND (reference sequence). Trimming removed 5 bases from V and 3 bases from J; junction bases left unmatched: 4. There are 16 residues in the CDR3. The CDR3 DNA sequence: TGTGCCAGTAGTGGGCGACTAGCGGGAGGGACAGATACGCAGTATTTT. It encodes CASSGRLAGGTDTQYF.